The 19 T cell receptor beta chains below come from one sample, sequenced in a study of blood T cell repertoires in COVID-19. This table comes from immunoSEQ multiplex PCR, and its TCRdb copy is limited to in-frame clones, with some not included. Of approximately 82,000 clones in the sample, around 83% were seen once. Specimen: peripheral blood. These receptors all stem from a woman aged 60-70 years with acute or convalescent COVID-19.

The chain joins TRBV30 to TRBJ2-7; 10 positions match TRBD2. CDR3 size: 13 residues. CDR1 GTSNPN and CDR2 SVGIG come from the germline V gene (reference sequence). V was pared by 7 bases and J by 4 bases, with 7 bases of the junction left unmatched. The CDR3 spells CALRAGGPYEQYF. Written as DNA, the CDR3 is TGTGCCTTGAGAGCGGGAGGGCCGTACGAGCAGTACTTC.

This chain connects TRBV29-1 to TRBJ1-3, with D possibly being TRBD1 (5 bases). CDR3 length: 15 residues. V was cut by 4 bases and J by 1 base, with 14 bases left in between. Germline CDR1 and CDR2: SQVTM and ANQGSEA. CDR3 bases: TGCAGCGTTGGGAACAGGTCATTATCTGGAAACACCATATATTTT. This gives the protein CSVGNRSLSGNTIYF.

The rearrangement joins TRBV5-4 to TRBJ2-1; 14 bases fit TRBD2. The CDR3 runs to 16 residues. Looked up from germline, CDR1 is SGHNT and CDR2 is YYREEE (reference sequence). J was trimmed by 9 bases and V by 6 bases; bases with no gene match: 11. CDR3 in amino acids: CASTLTGTSGRTEQFF. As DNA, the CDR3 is TGTGCCAGCACCCTGACCGGGACTAGCGGGAGAACTGAGCAGTTCTTC.

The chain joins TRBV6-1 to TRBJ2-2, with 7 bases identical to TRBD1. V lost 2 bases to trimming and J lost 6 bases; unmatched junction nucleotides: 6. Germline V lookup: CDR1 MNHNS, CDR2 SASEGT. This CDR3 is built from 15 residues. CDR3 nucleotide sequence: TGTGCCAGCAGTGAACTGACAGGGTCGTCCGGGGAGCTGTTTTTT. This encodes CASSELTGSSGELFF.

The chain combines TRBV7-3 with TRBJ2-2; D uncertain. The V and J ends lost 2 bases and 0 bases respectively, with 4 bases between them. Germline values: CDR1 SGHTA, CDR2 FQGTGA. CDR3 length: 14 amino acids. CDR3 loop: CASSLLTNTGELFF. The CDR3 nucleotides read TGTGCCAGCAGCTTACTAACGAACACCGGGGAGCTGTTTTTT. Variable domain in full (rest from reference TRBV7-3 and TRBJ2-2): GAGVSQTPSNKVTEKGKYVELRCDPISGHTALYWYRQSLGQGPEFLIYFQGTGAADDSGLPNDRFFAVRPEGSVSTLKIQRTERGDSAVYLCASSLLTNTGELFFGEGSRLTVL.

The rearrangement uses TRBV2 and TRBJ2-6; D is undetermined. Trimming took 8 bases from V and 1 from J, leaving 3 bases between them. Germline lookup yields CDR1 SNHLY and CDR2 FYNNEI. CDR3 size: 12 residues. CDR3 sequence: CASRSGANVLTF. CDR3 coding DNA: TGTGCCAGCCGGTCTGGGGCCAACGTCCTGACTTTC.

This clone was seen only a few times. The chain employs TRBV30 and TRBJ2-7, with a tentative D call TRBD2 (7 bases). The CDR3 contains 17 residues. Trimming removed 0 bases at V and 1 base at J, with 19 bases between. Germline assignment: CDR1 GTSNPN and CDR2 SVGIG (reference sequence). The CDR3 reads CAWSVPRGQRFSYEQYF. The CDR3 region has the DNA TGTGCCTGGAGTGTACCGCGGGGGCAGAGGTTTTCCTACGAGCAGTACTTC.

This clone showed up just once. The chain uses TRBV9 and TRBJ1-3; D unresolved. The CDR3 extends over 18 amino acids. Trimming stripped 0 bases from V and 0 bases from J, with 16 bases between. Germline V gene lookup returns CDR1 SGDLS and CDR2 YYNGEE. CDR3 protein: CASSVASGSYYSGNTIYF. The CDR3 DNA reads TGTGCCAGCAGCGTAGCCTCTGGCAGCTACTACTCTGGAAACACCATATATTTT.

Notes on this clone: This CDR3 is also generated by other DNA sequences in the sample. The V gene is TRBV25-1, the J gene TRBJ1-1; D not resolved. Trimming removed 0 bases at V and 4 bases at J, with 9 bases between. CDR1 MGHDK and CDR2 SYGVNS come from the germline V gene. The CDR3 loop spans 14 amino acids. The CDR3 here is CASSEYQEGTEAFF. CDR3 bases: TGTGCCAGCAGTGAATACCAGGAGGGCACTGAAGCTTTCTTT.

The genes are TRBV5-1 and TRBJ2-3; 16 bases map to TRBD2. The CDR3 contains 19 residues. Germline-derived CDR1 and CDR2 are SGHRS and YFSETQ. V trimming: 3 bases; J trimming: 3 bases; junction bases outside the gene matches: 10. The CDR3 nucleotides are TGCGCCAGCAGCTCGGGACTAGCGGGAGGGTTGGATTTGACAGATACGCAGTATTTT. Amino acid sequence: CASSSGLAGGLDLTDTQYF.

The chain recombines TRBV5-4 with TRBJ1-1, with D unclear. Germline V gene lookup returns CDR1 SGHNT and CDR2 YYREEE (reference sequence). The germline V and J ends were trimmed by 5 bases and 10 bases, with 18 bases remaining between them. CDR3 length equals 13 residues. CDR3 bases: TGTGCCAGCAGGGATGGCGTTCGGGAGGGAGCTTTCTTT. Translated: CASRDGVREGAFF.

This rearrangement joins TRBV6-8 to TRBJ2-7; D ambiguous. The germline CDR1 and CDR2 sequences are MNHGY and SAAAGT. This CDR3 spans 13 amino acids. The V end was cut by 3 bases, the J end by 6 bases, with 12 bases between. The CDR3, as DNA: TGTGCCAGCAGTTATGAGGTTTGGTTCGAGCAGTACTTC. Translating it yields CASSYEVWFEQYF.

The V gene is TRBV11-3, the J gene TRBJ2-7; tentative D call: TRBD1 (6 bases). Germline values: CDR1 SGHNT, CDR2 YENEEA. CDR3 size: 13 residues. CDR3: CATTHRVTYEQYF. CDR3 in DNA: TGTGCAACCACCCACAGGGTCACCTACGAGCAGTACTTC.

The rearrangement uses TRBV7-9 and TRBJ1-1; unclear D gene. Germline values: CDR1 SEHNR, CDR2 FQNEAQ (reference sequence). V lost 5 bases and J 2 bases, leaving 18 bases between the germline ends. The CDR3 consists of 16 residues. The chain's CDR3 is CASSRGKTRENTEAFF. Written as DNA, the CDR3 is TGTGCCAGCAGCCGTGGAAAAACACGGGAAAACACTGAAGCTTTCTTT.

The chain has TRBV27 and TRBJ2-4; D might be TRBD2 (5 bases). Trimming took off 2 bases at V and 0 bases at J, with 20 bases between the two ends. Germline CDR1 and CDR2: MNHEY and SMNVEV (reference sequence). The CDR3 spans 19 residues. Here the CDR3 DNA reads TGTGCCAGCAGTTTAAGCGGAACTTCCGTACCCCTAGCCAAAAACATTCAGTACTTC. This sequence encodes CASSLSGTSVPLAKNIQYF.

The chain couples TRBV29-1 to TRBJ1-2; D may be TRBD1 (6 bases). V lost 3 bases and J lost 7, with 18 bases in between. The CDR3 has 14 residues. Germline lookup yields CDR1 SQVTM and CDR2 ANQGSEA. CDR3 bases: TGCAGCGTTGAGGGTGGGAGGGGGGAAGGTGGCTACACCTTC. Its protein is CSVEGGRGEGGYTF.

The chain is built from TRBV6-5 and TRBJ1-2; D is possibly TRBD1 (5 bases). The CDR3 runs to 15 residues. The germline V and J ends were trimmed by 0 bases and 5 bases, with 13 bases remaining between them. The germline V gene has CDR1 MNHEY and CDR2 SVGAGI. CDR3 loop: CASSYSSPGQYGYTF. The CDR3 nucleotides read TGTGCCAGCAGTTACTCCTCTCCAGGGCAATATGGCTACACCTTC.

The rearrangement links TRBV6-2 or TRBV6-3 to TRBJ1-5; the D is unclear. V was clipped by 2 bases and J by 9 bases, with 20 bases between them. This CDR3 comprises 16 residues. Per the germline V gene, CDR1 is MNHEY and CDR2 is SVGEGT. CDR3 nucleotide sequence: TGTGCCAGCAGTTACGATTTCGGGGATCTACAAGGGCCCCAGCATTTT. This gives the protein CASSYDFGDLQGPQHF.

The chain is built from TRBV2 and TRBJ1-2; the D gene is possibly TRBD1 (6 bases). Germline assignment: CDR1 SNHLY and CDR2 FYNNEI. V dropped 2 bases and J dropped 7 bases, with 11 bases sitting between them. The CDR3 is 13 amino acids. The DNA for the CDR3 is TGTGCCAGCAGTGAATTGGGGGCGCTTGGCTACACCTTC. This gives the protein CASSELGALGYTF.